This T cell receptor (beta chain) was recovered during a study of Ad26.COV2.S vaccination and SARS-CoV-2 variants. Broader study findings: Post-vaccination breadth of spike-specific CD8+ and CD4+ T cell responses was reportedly substantial.

This CDR3 comprises 13 residues. V lost 11 bases to trimming and J lost 2 bases, with 16 bases between them. Libraries were prepared by immunoSEQ multiplex PCR; TCRdb keeps only in-frame clonotypes and omits some of them. Of a few hundred thousand clones in the sample, around 87% were seen once. The treatment was: approximately 18 received Ad26.COV2.S at low or high dose, single or two shots; roughly 5 received placebo; per-sample allocation not given. Vaccine and placebo recipients were sampled on day 63 after the first injection. What was given as vaccine was an Ad26 vector encoding Wuhan-strain SARS-CoV-2 spike. Comments on this clone: Its antigen is undetermined.

Sequenced material: peripheral blood, taken in a trial of Ad26.COV2.S vaccine versus placebo. This receptor was obtained from a person aged 18-60 years who received the Ad26.COV2.S COVID-19 vaccine or a placebo. The genes are TRBV23-1 and TRBJ2-7; D is unclear. Being an ORF, TRBV23-1 has a function that is uncertain. CDR3 DNA sequence: TGCGCCCTGCGGCGAAGGCGACCCTACGAGCAGTACTTC. Translating it yields CALRRRRPYEQYF.